This T cell receptor (beta chain) was sequenced during a study of OX40 agonist ivuxolimab in advanced cancers. Study-wide background: The study gave patients intravenous ivuxolimab at 0.01 to 10 mg/kg every 2 weeks. Findings and caveats of the study: Nonresponders, in some cases, also had low normalized T-cell clonal expansion. CD4+ and CD8+ blood T cells expanded clonally by week 6 at 0.1 to 3.0 mg/kg.

Germline V lookup: CDR1 MGHRA, CDR2 YSYEKL. The CDR3 length is 14 residues. The germline V and J ends were trimmed by 5 bases and 4 bases, with 15 bases remaining between them. This clone showed up just a few times. Its antigen is unidentified. TCRdb's copy holds only in-frame clones and misses some; the assay was immunoSEQ multiplex PCR. Altogether tens of thousands of clones are present, roughly 86% being singletons, with the ten largest covering around 1.3%. The investigators sampled blood at baseline, at cycle 4 day 1, and at cycle 7 day 1. The input for sequencing was CD4+ or CD8+ T cells sorted from blood, taken in a trial of the OX40 agonist ivuxolimab. The sequence came from an adult with an advanced solid tumor such as melanoma, head and neck, liver or kidney cancer. The rearrangement joins TRBV4-1 to TRBJ2-7; D may correspond to TRBD1 or TRBD2 (5 bases each). The CDR3 nucleotides are TGCGCCAGCAGCTTCTCCGGGGCAGCTTACGAGCAGTACTTC. Translated, it gives CASSFSGAAYEQYF.